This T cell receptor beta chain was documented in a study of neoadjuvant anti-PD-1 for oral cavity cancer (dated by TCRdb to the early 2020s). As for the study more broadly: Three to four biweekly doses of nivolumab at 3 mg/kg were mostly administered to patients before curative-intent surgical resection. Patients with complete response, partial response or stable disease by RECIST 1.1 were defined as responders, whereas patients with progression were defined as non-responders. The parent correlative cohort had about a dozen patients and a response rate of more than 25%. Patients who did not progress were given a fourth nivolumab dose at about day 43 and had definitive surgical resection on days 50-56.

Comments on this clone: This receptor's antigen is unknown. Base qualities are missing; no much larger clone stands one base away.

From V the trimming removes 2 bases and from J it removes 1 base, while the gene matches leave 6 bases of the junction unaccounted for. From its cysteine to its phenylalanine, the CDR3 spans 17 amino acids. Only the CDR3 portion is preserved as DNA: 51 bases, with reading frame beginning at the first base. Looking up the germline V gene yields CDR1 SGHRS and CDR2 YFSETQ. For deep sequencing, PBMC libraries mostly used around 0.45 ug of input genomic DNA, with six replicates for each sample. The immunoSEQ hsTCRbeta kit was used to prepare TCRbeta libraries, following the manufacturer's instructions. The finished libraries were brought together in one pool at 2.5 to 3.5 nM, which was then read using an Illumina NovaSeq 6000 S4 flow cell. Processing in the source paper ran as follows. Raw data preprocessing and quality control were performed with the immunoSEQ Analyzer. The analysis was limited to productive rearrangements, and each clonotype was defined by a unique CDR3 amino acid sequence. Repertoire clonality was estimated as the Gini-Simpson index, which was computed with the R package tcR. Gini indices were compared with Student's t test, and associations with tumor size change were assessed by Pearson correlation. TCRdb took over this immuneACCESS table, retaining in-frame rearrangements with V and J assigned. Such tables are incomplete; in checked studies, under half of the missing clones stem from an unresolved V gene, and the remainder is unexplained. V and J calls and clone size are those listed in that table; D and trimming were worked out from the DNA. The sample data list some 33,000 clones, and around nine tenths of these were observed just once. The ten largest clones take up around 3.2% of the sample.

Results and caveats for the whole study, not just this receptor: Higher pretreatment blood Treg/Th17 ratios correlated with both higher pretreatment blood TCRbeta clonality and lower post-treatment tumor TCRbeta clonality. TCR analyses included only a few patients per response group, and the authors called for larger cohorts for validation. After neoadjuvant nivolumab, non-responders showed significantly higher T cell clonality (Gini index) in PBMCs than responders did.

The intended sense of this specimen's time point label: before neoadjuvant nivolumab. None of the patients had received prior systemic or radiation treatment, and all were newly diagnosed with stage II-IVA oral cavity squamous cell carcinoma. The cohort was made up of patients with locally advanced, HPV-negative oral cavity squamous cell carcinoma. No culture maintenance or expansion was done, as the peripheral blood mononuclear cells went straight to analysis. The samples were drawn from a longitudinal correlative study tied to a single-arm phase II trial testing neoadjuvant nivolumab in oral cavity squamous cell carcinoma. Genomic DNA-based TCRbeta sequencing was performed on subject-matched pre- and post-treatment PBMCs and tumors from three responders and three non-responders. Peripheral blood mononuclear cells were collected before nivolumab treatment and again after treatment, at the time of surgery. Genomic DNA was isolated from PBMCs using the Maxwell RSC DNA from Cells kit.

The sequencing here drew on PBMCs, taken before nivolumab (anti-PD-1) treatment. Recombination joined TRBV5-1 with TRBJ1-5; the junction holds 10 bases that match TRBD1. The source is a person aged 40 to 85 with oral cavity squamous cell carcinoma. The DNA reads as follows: TGCGCCAGCAGCTTCGGGACAGGGGACGTGAGCAATCAGCCCCAGCATTTT. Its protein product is CASSFGTGDVSNQPQHF.